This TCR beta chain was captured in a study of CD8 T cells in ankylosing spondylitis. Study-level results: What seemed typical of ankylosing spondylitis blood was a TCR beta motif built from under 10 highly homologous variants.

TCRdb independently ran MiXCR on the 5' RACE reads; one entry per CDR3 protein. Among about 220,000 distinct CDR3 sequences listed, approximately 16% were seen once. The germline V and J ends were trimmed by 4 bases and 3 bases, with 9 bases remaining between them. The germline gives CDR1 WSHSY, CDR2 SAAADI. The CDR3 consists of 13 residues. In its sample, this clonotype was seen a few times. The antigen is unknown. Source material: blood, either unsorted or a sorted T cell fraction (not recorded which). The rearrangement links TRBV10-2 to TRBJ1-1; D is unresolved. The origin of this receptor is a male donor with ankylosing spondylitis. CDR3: CASSVGKYTEAFF. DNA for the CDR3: TGCGCCAGCAGTGTCGGCAAATACACTGAAGCTTTCTTT.